The 13 T cell receptor beta chains presented below share a single source sample, sequenced in a study of shared clonotypes between healthy human individuals (dated by TCRdb to about 2020). To prepare the library, the immunoSEQ multiplex PCR assay was applied. TCRdb provides this immuneACCESS table in a form limited to in-frame rearrangements. Some clones are lacking; in checked studies, under half of them reflect an unresolved V gene, and why the rest are absent is not known. The sample profile shows roughly 530,000 clones; about 95% of them were found once. The ten largest clones represent 0.06% of the sample. Sequenced input: naive CD4+ T cells sorted from blood. The cell subset or site label of this sample denotes: CD45RA+ positively selected. The receptor set was obtained from a woman under 40 in good health.

This chain joins TRBV5-8 and TRBJ1-1, with no clear D. V lost 4 bases to trimming and J lost 1 base, with 11 bases between them. This CDR3 is 14 amino acids long. CDR1 is SGHTS, CDR2 YDEGEE, per germline. The CDR3 here is CASSRNPANTEAFF. The CDR3 nucleotides are TGTGCCAGCAGCCGAAATCCGGCGAACACTGAAGCTTTCTTT.

This clone has a single count. The rearrangement uses TRBV7-7 and TRBJ2-1, with 7 bases aligning to TRBD2. Trimming took 1 base from V and 9 from J; bases not matched to a gene: 6. This CDR3 is built from 14 residues. CDR1 and CDR2 (germline): SSHAT, FNYEAQ (reference sequence). The CDR3 DNA is TGTGCCAGCAGCTTAGGGGCGGGAGCCGTTGAGCAGTTCTTC. The encoded protein is CASSLGAGAVEQFF.

The chain employs TRBV6-5 and TRBJ2-7; TRBD2 might be the D (6 bases). The CDR3 loop spans 15 amino acids. V shed 0 bases and J shed 5 bases, with 14 bases lying between them. Germline CDR1 and CDR2: MNHEY and SVGAGI. CDR3 sequence (DNA): TGTGCCAGCAGTTACTCCACCGGGACTCTCAACGAGCAGTACTTC. Its protein is CASSYSTGTLNEQYF.

V and J are TRBV28 and TRBJ2-7, with TRBD1 matching 7 bases. CDR3 length equals 13 residues. Germline V gene sequence: CDR1 MDHEN, CDR2 SYDVKM. Unmatched junction bases numbered 3, after V lost 5 bases and J lost 2 bases. The CDR3 DNA follows: TGTGCCAGCAGTCAAGGACAGGCCTACGAGCAGTACTTC. Protein: CASSQGQAYEQYF.

This rearrangement joins TRBV27 to TRBJ2-5; D not certain. With the DNA end fitting TRBJ2-7 better, the J assignment may be wrong. Germline lookup yields CDR1 MNHEY and CDR2 SMNVEV (reference sequence). The CDR3 runs to 11 residues. This chain's CDR3 is CASSLPYEQYF. The CDR3 region has the DNA TGTGCCAGCAGTTTACCCTACGAGCAGTACTTC.

CDR3 in DNA: TGTGCCAGCAGTGAGACGGTATACACCATATATTTT. It is translated as CASSETVYTIYF. J is TRBJ1-3 and V is TRBV6-4, with D unclear. V lost 3 bases to trimming and J lost 8 bases, with 8 bases between them. The CDR3 sequence is 12 residues long. Germline V gene data show CDR1 as MRHNA and CDR2 as SNTAGT.

This rearrangement joins TRBV19 to TRBJ1-6, with 9 bases lining up with TRBD1. Germline V gene data show CDR1 as LNHDA and CDR2 as SQIVND (reference sequence). This CDR3 region has 14 residues. V shed 5 bases, J shed 9 bases, and the junction held 5 bases outside the gene matches. The CDR3 DNA reads as TGTGCCAGTAGTCCTGGGGACAGGGTTTCACCCCTCCACTTT. It encodes CASSPGDRVSPLHF.

The count of this clone is one. This chain connects TRBV11-2 to TRBJ2-3; 7 bases map to TRBD2. V was pared by 1 base and J by 4 bases, with 5 bases of the junction left unmatched. CDR1 SGHAT and CDR2 FQNNGV come from the germline V gene. The CDR3 spans 15 residues. CDR3: CASSLAAGAADTQYF. The CDR3 region has the DNA TGTGCCAGCAGCTTAGCGGCGGGAGCCGCAGATACGCAGTATTTT.

The chain links TRBV6-1 to TRBJ1-2; D not resolved. V was pared by 1 base and J by 4 bases, with 7 bases between. The CDR3 is made up of 13 amino acids. CDR1 is MNHNS, CDR2 SASEGT, per germline. The CDR3 nucleotides read TGTGCCAGCAGTGAAGTGTCAGGCTATGGCTACACCTTC. It yields the protein CASSEVSGYGYTF.

The chain recombines TRBV7-9 with TRBJ2-3; 12 bases agree with TRBD2. The germline V gene encodes CDR1 SEHNR and CDR2 FQNEAQ (reference sequence). The CDR3 contains 18 residues. V was clipped by 5 bases and J by 1 base; unmatched bases: 10. CDR3 sequence reads: CASSPLWTSGIRTDTQYF. CDR3 coding DNA: TGTGCCAGCAGCCCCCTTTGGACTAGCGGGATCCGCACAGATACGCAGTATTTT.

The chain employs TRBV11-2 and TRBJ1-2; no firm D call. The V end lost 5 bases, the J end lost 1 base, and 14 bases lay between the germline ends. The CDR3 has 15 amino acids. Germline values: CDR1 SGHAT, CDR2 FQNNGV. The CDR3 sequence is CASSRQGNSNYGYTF. The CDR3 nucleotides read TGTGCCAGCAGCCGCCAAGGGAATAGTAACTATGGCTACACCTTC.

The chain couples TRBV7-2 to TRBJ2-7, with 9 bases matching TRBD1. Germline V gives CDR1 SGHTA, CDR2 FQGNSA. The CDR3 is 16 residues long. Unmatched junction bases numbered 10, after V lost 3 bases and J lost 4 bases. The CDR3, as DNA: TGTGCCAGCAGCTTTCCCGGGACAGGGCGACTATACGAGCAGTACTTC. This encodes CASSFPGTGRLYEQYF.

The chain joins TRBV18 to TRBJ2-7; 7 nucleotides match TRBD2. The V segment lost 2 bases and the J segment 3 bases; nucleotides outside the gene matches: 7. Germline CDR1 is KGHSH and CDR2 is LQKENI. The CDR3 is made up of 15 amino acids. CDR3 amino acids: CASSPGGEGLYEQYF. The CDR3 DNA reads as TGTGCCAGCTCACCAGGGGGGGAGGGCCTCTACGAGCAGTACTTC.